This T cell receptor beta chain appears in the sequencing data of a study of CD8 T cells in ankylosing spondylitis. TCRdb called the 5' RACE reads again in MiXCR, with one record for every CDR3 protein. The profile covers around 340,000 distinct CDR3 sequences, with approximately 14% appearing a single time and less than 1.1% taken by the ten largest. The CDR3 has 14 residues. V was clipped by 2 bases and J by 2 bases; unmatched bases: 2. CDR1 and CDR2 from the germline V gene are MNHEY and SVGEGT. The sample holds a few counts of this clonotype. The receptor was isolated from a male donor with ankylosing spondylitis or in good health (not recorded which). Specimen: blood, either unsorted or a sorted T cell fraction (not recorded which). The genes are TRBV6-2 or TRBV6-3 and TRBJ1-2; 7 nucleotides agree with TRBD1. CDR3 in DNA: TGTGCCAGCAGTTACGGGACAGTCAACTATGGCTACACCTTC. Protein: CASSYGTVNYGYTF.